The 22 T cell receptor beta chains in this list originate from one sample, sequenced in a study of shared clonotypes between healthy human individuals. Only in-frame clones appear in the TCRdb table, and some are missing; sequencing was by immunoSEQ multiplex PCR. The sample has under 2.5 million clones, about 90% seen once. Sequenced sample: naive CD4+ T cells from PBMCs. Subset: CD45RA+ positively selected. Source of these receptors: a young man in good health. Some clones in this sample may be carry-over from other donors' samples.

This sequence joins TRBV13 and TRBJ1-2; D is possibly TRBD1 (6 bases). Germline CDR1 and CDR2: PRHDT and FYEKMQ (reference sequence). Trimming took 2 bases from V and 7 from J, leaving 8 bases between them. There are 12 residues in the CDR3. In nucleotides, the CDR3 is TGTGCCAGCAGCTTAACAGGGACTGGCTACACCTTC. This encodes CASSLTGTGYTF.

This chain joins TRBV11-2 and TRBJ1-6; D unresolved. The CDR3 length is 16 residues. Trimming stripped 2 bases from V and 7 bases from J, with 15 bases between. Germline CDR1 reads SGHAT; CDR2 reads FQNNGV. In DNA, the CDR3 is TGTGCCAGCAGCTTATCACGGAGCTACCTCAATTCACCCCTCCACTTT. It encodes CASSLSRSYLNSPLHF.

V and J are TRBV4-2 and TRBJ1-5; tentative D call: TRBD1 (6 bases). This CDR3 has 13 residues. Germline lookup yields CDR1 LGHNA and CDR2 YNFKEQ. Trimming stripped 4 bases from V and 5 bases from J, with 9 bases between. The CDR3 nucleotides are TGTGCCAGCAGCCGGGACATAGATCAGCCCCAGCATTTT. It yields the protein CASSRDIDQPQHF.

The chain has TRBV7-3 and TRBJ2-1, with D possibly TRBD2 on 6 matching bases. The CDR3 extends over 15 amino acids. Trimming took off 2 bases at V and 3 bases at J, with 11 bases between the two ends. Germline V gives CDR1 SGHTA, CDR2 FQGTGA. The CDR3 is CASSLGPGDYNEQFF. The CDR3 DNA follows: TGTGCCAGCAGCTTAGGGCCGGGGGACTACAATGAGCAGTTCTTC.

Turning to this clone: This sample includes further DNA sequences coding for the same CDR3. The chain uses TRBV30 and TRBJ2-5; D not certain. Germline V lookup: CDR1 GTSNPN, CDR2 SVGIG (reference sequence). The CDR3 has 12 residues. V gave up 0 bases and J gave up 5 bases, with 7 bases separating them. The CDR3 DNA is TGTGCCTGGAGTGTCCAAGGGGAGACCCAGTACTTC. It encodes CAWSVQGETQYF.

Of note for this clone: Distinct nucleotide sequences in the sample also encode this CDR3. The chain uses TRBV5-4 and TRBJ1-2; no reliable D call. The CDR3 extends over 11 amino acids. Germline V lookup: CDR1 SGHNT, CDR2 YYREEE (reference sequence). V was shortened by 4 bases and J by 5 bases, with 6 bases between the two germline ends. CDR3: CASSLNYGYTF. The CDR3, as DNA: TGTGCCAGCAGCCTTAATTATGGCTACACCTTC.

Only one count was recorded for this clone. The chain uses TRBV4-1 and TRBJ2-7; 8 nucleotides agree with TRBD1. This CDR3 has 16 residues. Germline V gene sequence: CDR1 MGHRA, CDR2 YSYEKL. With 4 bases clipped from V and 0 bases from J, the junction kept 8 bases outside the gene matches. This CDR3 is CASSPGQGKSSYEQYF. In DNA form, the CDR3 reads TGCGCCAGCAGCCCCGGACAGGGCAAGAGCTCCTACGAGCAGTACTTC.

This rearrangement joins TRBV5-1 to TRBJ1-1; no clear D. V was pared by 4 bases and J by 6 bases, with 10 bases between. There are 12 residues in the CDR3. In germline, CDR1 is SGHRS, CDR2 YFSETQ. The CDR3 loop is CASSRSGAEAFF. CDR3 nucleotides: TGCGCCAGCAGCCGGAGCGGAGCTGAAGCTTTCTTT.

This clone has just one count. The chain employs TRBV18 and TRBJ2-7; 14 nucleotides line up with TRBD2. Germline CDR1 KGHSH, CDR2 LQKENI. The V gene end was trimmed by 1 base and the J gene end by 3 bases; junction bases not matched to a gene: 14. This CDR3 is built from 20 residues. This chain's CDR3 is CASSPHPPGTSGSRGYEQYF. Here the CDR3 DNA reads TGTGCCAGCTCACCACACCCCCCGGGGACTAGCGGGAGCCGCGGCTACGAGCAGTACTTC.

The V gene is TRBV25-1, the J gene TRBJ2-3, with D possibly TRBD1 on 5 matching bases. CDR1 MGHDK and CDR2 SYGVNS come from the germline V gene. With 7 bases removed from V and 0 bases from J, the gap between germline ends came to 17 bases. The CDR3 contains 16 residues. The CDR3 DNA is TGTGCCAGCACCCATGAGACAGCTATTAGCACAGATACGCAGTATTTT. The encoded protein is CASTHETAISTDTQYF.

The CDR3 loop is CASSIDGTPLGRDTEAFF. The CDR3 DNA sequence: TGTGCCAGTAGTATAGACGGGACCCCATTAGGGAGGGACACTGAAGCTTTCTTT. The rearrangement joins TRBV19 to TRBJ1-1, with TRBD1 as a possible D gene (5 bases). The CDR3 extends over 18 amino acids. CDR1 is LNHDA, CDR2 SQIVND, per germline (reference sequence). V was clipped by 0 bases and J by 3 bases, with 20 bases between them.

About this clone: The same CDR3 can be traced to other DNA sequences in this sample. This chain connects TRBV5-1 to TRBJ1-3, with 8 bases matching TRBD1. This CDR3 has 15 amino acids. Germline CDR1 is SGHRS and CDR2 is YFSETQ. J gave up 0 bases and V 1 base, and 0 bases lay outside the gene matches. This chain's CDR3 is CASSLTGGSGNTIYF. The CDR3, as DNA: TGCGCCAGCAGCTTGACAGGGGGCTCTGGAAACACCATATATTTT.

This clone was seen a single time. CDR3 in DNA: TGTGCCAGTAGTATGGTCCCCGACAGGTTTTATGTACGAGATCAGCCCCAGCATTTT. Protein sequence: CASSMVPDRFYVRDQPQHF. The V gene is TRBV19, the J gene TRBJ1-5, with D possibly TRBD1 on 6 matching bases. Germline loops: CDR1 LNHDA, CDR2 SQIVND (reference sequence). The CDR3 runs 19 residues. V shed 3 bases and J shed 5 bases, with 26 bases lying between them.

Written as DNA, the CDR3 is TGTGCCAGCAGTTTATATGTCAGGACTAGGCAAGAGACCCAGTACTTC. Protein sequence: CASSLYVRTRQETQYF. The chain uses TRBV28 and TRBJ2-5, with TRBD2 matching 7 bases. V shed 1 base, J shed 2 bases, and the junction held 7 bases outside the gene matches. Germline V CDR1 and CDR2: MDHEN, SYDVKM. The CDR3 is 16 amino acids.

The genes are TRBV5-1 and TRBJ2-5; TRBD1 is a possible D gene (6 bases). The CDR3 is 16 residues long. The V end was cut by 0 bases, the J end by 5 bases, with 17 bases between. The V gene's germline CDR1 is SGHRS and CDR2 YFSETQ. In nucleotides, the CDR3 is TGCGCCAGCAGCTTGGAGGGTAGTCCTAGGGGGGAGACCCAGTACTTC. It codes for CASSLEGSPRGETQYF.

The rearrangement links TRBV27 to TRBJ2-7; D is undetermined. The V end was cut by 5 bases, the J end by 0 bases, with 11 bases between. This CDR3 has 14 residues. Germline V lookup: CDR1 MNHEY, CDR2 SMNVEV (reference sequence). Written as DNA, the CDR3 is TGTGCCAGCAGTAGCCTAGGCAGCTCCTACGAGCAGTACTTC. It translates to CASSSLGSSYEQYF.

The table lists this clone with a count of one. The chain is built from TRBV10-2 and TRBJ1-5; D gene unclear. CDR1 and CDR2 (germline): WSHSY, SAAADI. This CDR3 comprises 13 residues. Trimming took off 8 bases at V and 5 bases at J, with 13 bases between the two ends. CDR3: CASGQAGDQPQHF. CDR3 in DNA: TGCGCCAGCGGGCAGGCCGGGGATCAGCCCCAGCATTTT.

J is TRBJ1-4 and V is TRBV10-2; D might be TRBD1 (5 bases). The CDR3 consists of 19 residues. Germline V gives CDR1 WSHSY, CDR2 SAAADI. V was shortened by 5 bases and J by 2 bases, with 24 bases between the two germline ends. CDR3 nucleotide sequence: TGCGCCAGCAGTACCATAGGGGACTCCCAACCTGCTACTAATGAAAAACTGTTTTTT. Protein product: CASSTIGDSQPATNEKLFF.

The V call is TRBV19, the J call TRBJ2-3; maybe TRBD1 (6 bases). Deletions cut 4 bases from V and 1 base from J, with 9 bases between. CDR1 is LNHDA and CDR2 is SQIVND in the germline V gene (reference sequence). The CDR3 is 14 amino acids. Here the CDR3 reads CASSTGHGTDTQYF. DNA for the CDR3: TGTGCCAGTAGTACGGGACATGGCACAGATACGCAGTATTTT. Combining the CDR3 with reference TRBV19 and TRBJ2-3 gives the whole variable domain DGGITQSPKYLFRKEGQNVTLSCEQNLNHDAMYWYRQDPGQGLRLIYYSQIVNDFQKGDIAEGYSVSREKKESFPLTVTSAQKNPTAFYLCASSTGHGTDTQYFGPGTRLTVL.

This rearrangement joins TRBV6-5 to TRBJ1-5; D not resolved. CDR3 size: 15 residues. Trimming left V 6 bases short and J 1 base short, with 13 bases between. Per germline, CDR1 MNHEY and CDR2 SVGAGI. The CDR3 loop is CASSPLTESNQPQHF. The DNA of the CDR3 is TGTGCCAGCAGCCCCCTTACAGAGAGCAATCAGCCCCAGCATTTT.

The rearrangement uses TRBV29-1 and TRBJ1-1; D not certain. Trimming took off 4 bases at V and 1 base at J, with 7 bases between the two ends. The CDR3 is 12 amino acids. Germline CDR1 and CDR2: SQVTM and ANQGSEA. This chain's CDR3 is CSVAHSNTEAFF. CDR3 DNA sequence: TGCAGCGTTGCCCACTCGAACACTGAAGCTTTCTTT.

J is TRBJ1-2 and V is TRBV6-1; tentatively, D is TRBD1 (6 bases). This CDR3 spans 13 amino acids. Germline CDR1 and CDR2: MNHNS and SASEGT. The V and J ends lost 2 bases and 8 bases respectively, with 12 bases between them. The CDR3 loop reads CASSEYRERGYTF. CDR3 bases: TGTGCCAGCAGTGAATACAGGGAACGGGGCTACACCTTC.